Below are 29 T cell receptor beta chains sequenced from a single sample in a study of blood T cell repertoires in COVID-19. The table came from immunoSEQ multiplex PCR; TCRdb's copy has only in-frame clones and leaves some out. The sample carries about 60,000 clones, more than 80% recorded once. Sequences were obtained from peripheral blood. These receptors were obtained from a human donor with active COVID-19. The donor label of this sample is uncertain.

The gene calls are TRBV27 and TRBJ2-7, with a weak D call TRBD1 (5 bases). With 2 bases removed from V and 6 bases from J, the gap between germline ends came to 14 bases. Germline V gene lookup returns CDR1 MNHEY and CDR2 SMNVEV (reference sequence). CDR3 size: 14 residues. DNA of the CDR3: TGTGCCAGCAGTTTAAGTCGAGCAGGGCTCGAGCAGTACTTC. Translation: CASSLSRAGLEQYF.

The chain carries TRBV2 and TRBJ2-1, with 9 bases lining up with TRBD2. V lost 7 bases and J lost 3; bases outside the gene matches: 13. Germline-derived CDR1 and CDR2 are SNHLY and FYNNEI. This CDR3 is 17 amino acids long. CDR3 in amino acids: CASMGMAGGTYYNEQFF. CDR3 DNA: TGTGCCAGCATGGGAATGGCGGGAGGGACTTACTACAATGAGCAGTTCTTC.

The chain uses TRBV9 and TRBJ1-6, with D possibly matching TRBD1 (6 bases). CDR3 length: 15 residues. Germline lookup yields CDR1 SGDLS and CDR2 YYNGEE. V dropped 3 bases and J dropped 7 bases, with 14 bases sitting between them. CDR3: CASSGGQGGNSPLHF. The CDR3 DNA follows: TGTGCCAGCAGCGGGGGACAAGGTGGGAATTCACCCCTCCACTTT.

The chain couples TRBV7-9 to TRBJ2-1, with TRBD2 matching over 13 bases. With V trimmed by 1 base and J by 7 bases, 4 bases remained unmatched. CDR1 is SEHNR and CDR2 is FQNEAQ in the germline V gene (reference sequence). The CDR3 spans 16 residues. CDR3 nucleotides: TGTGCCAGCAGCTTAGTTTTGGGACTAGCGGGGAATGAGCAGTTCTTC. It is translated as CASSLVLGLAGNEQFF.

CDR3 residues: CASSAGQSKETQYF. The CDR3 DNA is TGTGCCAGCAGTGCAGGTCAGTCGAAAGAGACCCAGTACTTC. This sequence joins TRBV6-4 and TRBJ2-5; no firm D call. Germline assignment: CDR1 MRHNA and CDR2 SNTAGT. The V end was cut by 4 bases, the J end by 3 bases, with 12 bases between. The CDR3 totals 14 residues.

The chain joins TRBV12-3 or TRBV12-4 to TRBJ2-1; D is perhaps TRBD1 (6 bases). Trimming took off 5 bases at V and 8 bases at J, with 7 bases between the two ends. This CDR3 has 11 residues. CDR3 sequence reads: CASSAGDEQFF. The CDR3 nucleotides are TGTGCCAGCAGTGCAGGGGATGAGCAGTTCTTC.

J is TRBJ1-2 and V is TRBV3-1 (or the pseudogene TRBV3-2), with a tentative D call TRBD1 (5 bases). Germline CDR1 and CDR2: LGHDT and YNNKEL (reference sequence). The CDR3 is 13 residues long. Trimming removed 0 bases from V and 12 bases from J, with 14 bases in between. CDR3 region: CASSQDLTALNTF. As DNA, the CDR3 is TGTGCCAGCAGCCAAGATTTGACAGCTTTAAACACCTTC.

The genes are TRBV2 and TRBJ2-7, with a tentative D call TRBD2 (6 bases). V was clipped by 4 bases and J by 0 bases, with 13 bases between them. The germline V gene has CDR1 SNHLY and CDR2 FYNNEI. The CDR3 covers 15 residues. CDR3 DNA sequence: TGTGCCAGCAGTGGGGTGGGGGGAAGCTCCTACGAGCAGTACTTC. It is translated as CASSGVGGSSYEQYF. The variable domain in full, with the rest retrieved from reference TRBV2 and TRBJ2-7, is EPEVTQTPSHQVTQMGQEVILRCVPISNHLYFYWYRQILGQKVEFLVSFYNNEISEKSEIFDDQFSVERPDGSNFTLKIRSTKLEDSAMYFCASSGVGGSSYEQYFGPGTRLTVT.

The CDR3 loop reads CASSPWDSTEQYF. The CDR3 bases are TGTGCCAGCAGCCCCTGGGACAGCACCGAGCAGTACTTC. The chain uses TRBV9 and TRBJ2-7; the match to TRBD1 covers 7 bases. Trimming removed 4 bases from V and 6 bases from J; junction bases left unmatched: 7. This CDR3 is 13 amino acids long. The germline gives CDR1 SGDLS, CDR2 YYNGEE. Supplemented by reference TRBV9 and TRBJ2-7, the full variable domain reads DSGVTQTPKHLITATGQRVTLRCSPRSGDLSVYWYQQSLDQGLQFLIQYYNGEERAKGNILERFSAQQFPDLHSELNLSSLELGDSALYFCASSPWDSTEQYFGPGTRLTVT.

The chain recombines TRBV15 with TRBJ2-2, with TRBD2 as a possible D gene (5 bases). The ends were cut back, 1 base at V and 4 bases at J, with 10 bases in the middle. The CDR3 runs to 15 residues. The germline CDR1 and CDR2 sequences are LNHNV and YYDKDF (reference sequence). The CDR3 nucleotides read TGTGCCACCAGCAGAGGCGGGCTAGGCACCGGGGAGCTGTTTTTT. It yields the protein CATSRGGLGTGELFF.

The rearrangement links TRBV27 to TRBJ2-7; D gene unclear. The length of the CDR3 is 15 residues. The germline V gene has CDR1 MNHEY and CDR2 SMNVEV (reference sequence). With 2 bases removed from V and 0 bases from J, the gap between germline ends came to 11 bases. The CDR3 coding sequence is TGTGCCAGCAGTTTAGGCGCTGCTAGCTCCTACGAGCAGTACTTC. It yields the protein CASSLGAASSYEQYF.

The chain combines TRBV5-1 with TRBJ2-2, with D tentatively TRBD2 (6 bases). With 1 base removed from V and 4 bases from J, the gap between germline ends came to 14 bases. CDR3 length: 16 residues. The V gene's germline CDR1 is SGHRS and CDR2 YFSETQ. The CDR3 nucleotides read TGCGCCAGCAGCTTGCTAAGCGGGCGAACCACCGGGGAGCTGTTTTTT. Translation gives CASSLLSGRTTGELFF. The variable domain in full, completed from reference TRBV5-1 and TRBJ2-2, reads KAGVTQTPRYLIKTRGQQVTLSCSPISGHRSVSWYQQTPGQGLQFLFEYFSETQRNKGNFPGRFSGRQFSNSRSEMNVSTLELGDSALYLCASSLLSGRTTGELFFGEGSRLTVL.

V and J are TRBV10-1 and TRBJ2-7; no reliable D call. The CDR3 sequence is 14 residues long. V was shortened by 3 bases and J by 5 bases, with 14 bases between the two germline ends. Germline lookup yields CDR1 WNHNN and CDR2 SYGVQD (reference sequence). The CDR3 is CASSEGSIANEQYF. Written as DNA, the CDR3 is TGCGCCAGCAGTGAAGGCAGTATAGCTAACGAGCAGTACTTC.

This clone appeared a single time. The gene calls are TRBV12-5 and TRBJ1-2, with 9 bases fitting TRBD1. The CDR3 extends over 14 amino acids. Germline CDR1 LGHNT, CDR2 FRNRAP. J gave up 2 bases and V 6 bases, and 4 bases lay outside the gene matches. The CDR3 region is CASGLTGGNYGYTF. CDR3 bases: TGTGCTAGTGGCCTGACAGGGGGGAACTATGGCTACACCTTC. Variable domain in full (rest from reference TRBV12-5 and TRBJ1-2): DARVTQTPRHKVTEMGQEVTMRCQPILGHNTVFWYRQTMMQGLELLAYFRNRAPLDDSGMPKDRFSAEMPDATLATLKIQPSEPRDSAVYFCASGLTGGNYGYTFGSGTRLTVV.

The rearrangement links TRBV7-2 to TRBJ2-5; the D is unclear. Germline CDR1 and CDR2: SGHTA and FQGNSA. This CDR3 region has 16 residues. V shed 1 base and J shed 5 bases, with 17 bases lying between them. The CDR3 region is CASSLDAIGGRETQYF. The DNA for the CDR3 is TGTGCCAGCAGCTTAGACGCAATCGGCGGAAGGGAGACCCAGTACTTC.

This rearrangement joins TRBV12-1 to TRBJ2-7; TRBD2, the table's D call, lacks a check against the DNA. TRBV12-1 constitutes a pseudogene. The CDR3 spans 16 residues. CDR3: CASSFALGGPHYEQYF. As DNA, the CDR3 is TGTGCCAGCAGCTTTGCCCTCGGCGGGCCCCACTACGAGCAGTACTTC.

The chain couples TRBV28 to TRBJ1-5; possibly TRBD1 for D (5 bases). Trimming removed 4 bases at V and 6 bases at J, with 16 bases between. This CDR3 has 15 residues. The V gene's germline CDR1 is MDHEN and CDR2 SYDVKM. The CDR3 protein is CASSSPGPRSQPQHF. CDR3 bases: TGTGCCAGCAGTTCCCCAGGGCCCCGGAGTCAGCCCCAGCATTTT. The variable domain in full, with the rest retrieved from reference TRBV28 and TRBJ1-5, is DVKVTQSSRYLVKRTGEKVFLECVQDMDHENMFWYRQDPGLGLRLIYFSYDVKMKEKGDIPEGYSVSREKKERFSLILESASTNQTSMYLCASSSPGPRSQPQHFGDGTRLSIL.

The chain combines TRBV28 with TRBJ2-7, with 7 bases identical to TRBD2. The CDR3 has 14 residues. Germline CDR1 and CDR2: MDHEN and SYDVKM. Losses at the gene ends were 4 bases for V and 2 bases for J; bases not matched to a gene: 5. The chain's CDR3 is CASSYRDYAYEQYF. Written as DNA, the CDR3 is TGTGCCAGCAGTTACCGGGACTACGCCTACGAGCAGTACTTC.

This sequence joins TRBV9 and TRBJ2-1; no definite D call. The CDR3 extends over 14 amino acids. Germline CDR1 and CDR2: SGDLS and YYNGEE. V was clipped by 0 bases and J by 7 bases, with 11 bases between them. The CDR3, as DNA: TGTGCCAGCAGCGTAGAGGCGTGGAGTAATGAGCAGTTCTTC. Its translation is CASSVEAWSNEQFF.

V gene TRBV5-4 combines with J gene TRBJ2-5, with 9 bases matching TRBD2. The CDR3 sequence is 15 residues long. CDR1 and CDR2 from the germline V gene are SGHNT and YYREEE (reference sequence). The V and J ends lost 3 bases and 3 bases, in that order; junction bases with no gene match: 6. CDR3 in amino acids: CASSSFLAGEETQYF. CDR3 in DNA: TGTGCCAGCAGCTCCTTTTTAGCGGGGGAAGAGACCCAGTACTTC.

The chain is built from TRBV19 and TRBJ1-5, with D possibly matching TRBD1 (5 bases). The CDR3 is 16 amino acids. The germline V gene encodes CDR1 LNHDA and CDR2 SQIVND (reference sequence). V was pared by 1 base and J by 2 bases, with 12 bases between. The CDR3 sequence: CASSIGPGRGNQPQHF. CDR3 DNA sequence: TGTGCCAGTAGTATAGGCCCAGGGAGGGGCAATCAGCCCCAGCATTTT.

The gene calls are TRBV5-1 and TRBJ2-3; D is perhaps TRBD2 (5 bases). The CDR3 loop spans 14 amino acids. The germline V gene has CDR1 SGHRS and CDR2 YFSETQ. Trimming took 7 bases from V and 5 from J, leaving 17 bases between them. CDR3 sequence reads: CASEVGAGKDTQYF. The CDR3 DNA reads TGCGCCAGCGAGGTGGGAGCCGGGAAAGATACGCAGTATTTT. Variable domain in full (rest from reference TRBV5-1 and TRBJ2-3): KAGVTQTPRYLIKTRGQQVTLSCSPISGHRSVSWYQQTPGQGLQFLFEYFSETQRNKGNFPGRFSGRQFSNSRSEMNVSTLELGDSALYLCASEVGAGKDTQYFGPGTRLTVL.

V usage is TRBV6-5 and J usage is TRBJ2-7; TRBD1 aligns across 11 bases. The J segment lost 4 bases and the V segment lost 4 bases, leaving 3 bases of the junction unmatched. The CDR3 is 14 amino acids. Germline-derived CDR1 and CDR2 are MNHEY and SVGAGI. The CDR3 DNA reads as TGTGCCAGCAGTTTGGGACAGGGGGGTTACGAGCAGTACTTC. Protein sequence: CASSLGQGGYEQYF.

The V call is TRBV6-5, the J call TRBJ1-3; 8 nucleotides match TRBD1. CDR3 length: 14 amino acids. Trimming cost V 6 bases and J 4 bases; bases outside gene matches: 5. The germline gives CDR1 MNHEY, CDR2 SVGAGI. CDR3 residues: CASRTGTGGNTIYF. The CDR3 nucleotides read TGTGCCAGCAGGACCGGGACAGGAGGAAACACCATATATTTT.

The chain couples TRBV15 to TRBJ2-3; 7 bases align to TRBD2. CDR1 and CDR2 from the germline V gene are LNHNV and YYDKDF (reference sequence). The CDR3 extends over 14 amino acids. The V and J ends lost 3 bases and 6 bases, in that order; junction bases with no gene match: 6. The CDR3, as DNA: TGTGCCACCAGCAGGTTAGGGGAGGGCGATACGCAGTATTTT. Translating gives CATSRLGEGDTQYF.

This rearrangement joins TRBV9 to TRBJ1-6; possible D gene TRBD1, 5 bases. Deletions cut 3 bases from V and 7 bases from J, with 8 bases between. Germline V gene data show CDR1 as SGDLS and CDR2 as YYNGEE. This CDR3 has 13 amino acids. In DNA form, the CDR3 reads TGTGCCAGCAGCGCCTACAGGAATTCACCCCTCCACTTT. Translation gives CASSAYRNSPLHF.

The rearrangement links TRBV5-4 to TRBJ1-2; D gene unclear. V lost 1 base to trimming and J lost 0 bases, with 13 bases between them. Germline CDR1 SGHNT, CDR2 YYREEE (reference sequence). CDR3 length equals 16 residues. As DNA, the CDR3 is TGTGCCAGCAGCTTGAGTGGAGGAAGAACTAACTATGGCTACACCTTC. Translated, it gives CASSLSGGRTNYGYTF.

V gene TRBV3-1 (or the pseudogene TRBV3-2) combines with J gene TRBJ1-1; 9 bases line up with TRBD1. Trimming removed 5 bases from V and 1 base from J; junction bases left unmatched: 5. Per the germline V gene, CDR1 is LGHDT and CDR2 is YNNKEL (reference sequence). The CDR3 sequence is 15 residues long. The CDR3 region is CASSSLTGGNTEAFF. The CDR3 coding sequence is TGTGCCAGCAGCTCTTTGACAGGGGGGAACACTGAAGCTTTCTTT.

In nucleotides, the CDR3 is TGTGCCAGCAGTTTCCCCGGGACAGGCTACGAGCAGTACTTC. Translated, it gives CASSFPGTGYEQYF. This sequence joins TRBV28 and TRBJ2-7; 8 bases map to TRBD1. This CDR3 has 14 amino acids. Germline lookup yields CDR1 MDHEN and CDR2 SYDVKM. V was pared by 3 bases and J by 3 bases, with 4 bases of the junction left unmatched.